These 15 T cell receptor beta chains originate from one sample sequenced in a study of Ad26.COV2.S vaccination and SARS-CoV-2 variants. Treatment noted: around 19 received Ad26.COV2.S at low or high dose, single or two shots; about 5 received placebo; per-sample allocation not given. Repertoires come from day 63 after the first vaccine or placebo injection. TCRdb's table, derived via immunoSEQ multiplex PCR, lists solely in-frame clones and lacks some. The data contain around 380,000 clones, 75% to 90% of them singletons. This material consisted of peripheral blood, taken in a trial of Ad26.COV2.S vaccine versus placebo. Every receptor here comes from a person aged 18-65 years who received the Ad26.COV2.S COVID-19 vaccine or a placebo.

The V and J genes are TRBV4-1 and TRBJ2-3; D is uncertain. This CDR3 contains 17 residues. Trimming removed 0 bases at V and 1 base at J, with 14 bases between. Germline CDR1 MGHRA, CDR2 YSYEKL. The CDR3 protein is CASSQEGATQRTDTQYF. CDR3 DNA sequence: TGCGCCAGCAGCCAAGAAGGAGCGACCCAACGCACAGATACGCAGTATTTT.

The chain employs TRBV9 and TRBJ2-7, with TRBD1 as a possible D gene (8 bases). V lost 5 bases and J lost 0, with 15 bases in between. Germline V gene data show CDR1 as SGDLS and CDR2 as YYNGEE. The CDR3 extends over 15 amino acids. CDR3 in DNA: TGTGCCAGCAGTGCGGGGGACAGGAGCTCCTACGAGCAGTACTTC. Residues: CASSAGDRSSYEQYF.

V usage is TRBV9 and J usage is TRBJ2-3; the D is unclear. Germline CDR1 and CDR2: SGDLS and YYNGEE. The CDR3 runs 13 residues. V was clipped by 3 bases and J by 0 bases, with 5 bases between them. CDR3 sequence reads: CASSASSTDTQYF. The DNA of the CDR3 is TGTGCCAGCAGCGCCTCTAGCACAGATACGCAGTATTTT.

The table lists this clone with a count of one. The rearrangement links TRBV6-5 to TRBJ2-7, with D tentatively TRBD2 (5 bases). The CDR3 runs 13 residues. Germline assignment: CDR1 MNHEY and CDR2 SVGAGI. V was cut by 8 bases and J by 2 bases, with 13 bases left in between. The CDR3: CASARRGTYEQYF. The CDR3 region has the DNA TGTGCCAGCGCGCGCCGGGGAACCTACGAGCAGTACTTC.

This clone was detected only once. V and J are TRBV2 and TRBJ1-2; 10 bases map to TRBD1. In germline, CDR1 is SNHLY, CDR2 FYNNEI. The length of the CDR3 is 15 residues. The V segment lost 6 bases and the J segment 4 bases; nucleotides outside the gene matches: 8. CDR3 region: CASSADRGPGYGYTF. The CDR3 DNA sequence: TGTGCCAGCAGCGCTGACAGGGGGCCCGGCTATGGCTACACCTTC.

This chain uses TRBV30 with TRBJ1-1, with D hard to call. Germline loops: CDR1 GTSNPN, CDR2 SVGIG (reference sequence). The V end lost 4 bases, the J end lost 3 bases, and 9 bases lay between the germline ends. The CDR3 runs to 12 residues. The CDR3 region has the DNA TGTGCCTGGAATGACGGATACACTGAAGCTTTCTTT. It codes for CAWNDGYTEAFF.

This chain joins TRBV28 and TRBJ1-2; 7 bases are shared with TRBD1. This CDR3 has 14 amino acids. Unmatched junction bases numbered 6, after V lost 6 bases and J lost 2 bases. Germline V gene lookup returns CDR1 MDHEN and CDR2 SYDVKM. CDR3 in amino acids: CASSILGQNYGYTF. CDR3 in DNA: TGTGCCAGCAGCATCTTGGGACAGAACTATGGCTACACCTTC.

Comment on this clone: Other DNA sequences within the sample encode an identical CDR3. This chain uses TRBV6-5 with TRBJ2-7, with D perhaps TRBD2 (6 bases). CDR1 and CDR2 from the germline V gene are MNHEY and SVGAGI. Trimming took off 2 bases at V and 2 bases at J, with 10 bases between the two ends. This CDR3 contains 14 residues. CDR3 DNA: TGTGCCAGCAGTTACGGGCGGGGCGCCTACGAGCAGTACTTC. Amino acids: CASSYGRGAYEQYF.

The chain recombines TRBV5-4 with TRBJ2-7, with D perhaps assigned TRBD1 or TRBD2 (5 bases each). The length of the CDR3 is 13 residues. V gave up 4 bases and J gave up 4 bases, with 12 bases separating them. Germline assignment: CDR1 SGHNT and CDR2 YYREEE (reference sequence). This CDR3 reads CASSPGTAYEQYF. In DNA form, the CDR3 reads TGTGCCAGCAGCCCCGGGACCGCTTACGAGCAGTACTTC.

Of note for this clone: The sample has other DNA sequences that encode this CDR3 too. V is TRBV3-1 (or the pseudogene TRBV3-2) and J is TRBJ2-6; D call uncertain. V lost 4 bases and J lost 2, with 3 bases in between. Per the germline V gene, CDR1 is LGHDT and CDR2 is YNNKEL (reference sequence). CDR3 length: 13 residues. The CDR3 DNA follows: TGTGCCAGCAGCCCTCCTGGGGCCAACGTCCTGACTTTC. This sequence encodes CASSPPGANVLTF.

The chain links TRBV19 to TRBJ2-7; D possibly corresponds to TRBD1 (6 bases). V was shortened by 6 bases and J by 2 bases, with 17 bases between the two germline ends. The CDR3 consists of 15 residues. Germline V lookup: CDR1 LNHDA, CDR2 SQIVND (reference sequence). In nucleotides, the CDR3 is TGTGCCAGTAGCACACAAGGACAGAGCACCTACGAGCAGTACTTC. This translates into CASSTQGQSTYEQYF. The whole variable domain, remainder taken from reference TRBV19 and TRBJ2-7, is DGGITQSPKYLFRKEGQNVTLSCEQNLNHDAMYWYRQDPGQGLRLIYYSQIVNDFQKGDIAEGYSVSREKKESFPLTVTSAQKNPTAFYLCASSTQGQSTYEQYFGPGTRLTVT.

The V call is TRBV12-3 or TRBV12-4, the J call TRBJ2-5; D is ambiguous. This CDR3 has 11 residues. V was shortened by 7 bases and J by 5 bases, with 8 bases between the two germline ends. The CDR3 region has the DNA TGTGCCAGCAAATTCCTTGAGACCCAGTACTTC. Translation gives CASKFLETQYF.

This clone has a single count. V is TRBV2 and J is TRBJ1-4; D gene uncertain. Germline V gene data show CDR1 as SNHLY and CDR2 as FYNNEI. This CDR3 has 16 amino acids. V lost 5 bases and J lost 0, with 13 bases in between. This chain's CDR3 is CASSYLRRTTNEKLFF. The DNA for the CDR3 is TGTGCCAGCAGTTACCTACGACGGACAACTAATGAAAAACTGTTTTTT.

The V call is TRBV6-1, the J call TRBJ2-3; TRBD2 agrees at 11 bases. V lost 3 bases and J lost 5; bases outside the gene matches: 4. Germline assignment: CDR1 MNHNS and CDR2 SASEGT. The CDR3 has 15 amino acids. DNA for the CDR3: TGTGCCAGCAGTGATAGCGGGGGGGCCCGAGATACGCAGTATTTT. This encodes CASSDSGGARDTQYF.

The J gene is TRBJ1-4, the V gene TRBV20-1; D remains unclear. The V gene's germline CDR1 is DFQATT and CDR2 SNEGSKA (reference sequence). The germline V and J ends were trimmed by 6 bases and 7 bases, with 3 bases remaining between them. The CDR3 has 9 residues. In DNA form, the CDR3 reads TGCAGTGCCGGTGAAAAACTGTTTTTT. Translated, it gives CSAGEKLFF.